This TCR beta chain was obtained from a study of control samples from healthy donors and cancer patients. The data were produced by immunoSEQ multiplex PCR, yet TCRdb's version contains in-frame clones alone and is incomplete. The table shows 120,000 to 150,000 clones, with approximately 91% occurring only once. Looked up from germline, CDR1 is MNHEY and CDR2 is SMNVEV (reference sequence). The CDR3 spans 15 residues. V was clipped by 6 bases and J by 0 bases, with 14 bases between them. The chain links TRBV27 to TRBJ1-1, with a possible D match to TRBD1 (5 bases). Sequenced input: blood. The clonotype originates from a man aged 30 to 39 in good health. This CDR3 is CASSPREGLNTEAFF. CDR3 nucleotide sequence: TGTGCCAGCAGCCCCCGGGAGGGGTTGAACACTGAAGCTTTCTTT.